These T cell receptor beta chains were read from a single sample in a study of T cell responses to AZD1222 COVID-19 vaccine. The assay was immunoSEQ multiplex PCR, and TCRdb's table has in-frame clones only and misses some. Of approximately 110,000 clones in the sample, around 90% are singletons; the top ten hold roughly 13%. This specimen consisted of peripheral blood, obtained on day 0 of MenACWY control vaccination. These receptors all stem from an adult in good health. Both conserved end residues are trimmed from each CDR3.

len,v_gene,j_gene,CDR3aa
12,TRBV5-1,TRBJ2-7,ASSLGGTDNEQY
13,TRBV9,TRBJ1-4,ASSPRTGLGEKLF
13,TRBV27,TRBJ2-7,ASSSASGISYEQY
13,TRBV6-5,TRBJ2-3,ASSYIAGETDTQY
13,TRBV28,TRBJ1-1,ASSLSGTPNTEAF
11,TRBV7-2,TRBJ1-1,ASRPTGGTEAF
13,TRBV4-1,TRBJ2-7,ASSQDVPGVYEQY
17,TRBV6-2/TRBV6-3,TRBJ1-5,ASSNVLPRGFISNQPQH
14,TRBV5-6,TRBJ1-6,ASSFYSDAPGSPLH
12,TRBV6-5,TRBJ2-3,ASRGTGESDTQY
9,TRBV28,TRBJ1-2,ASSLGRGYT
14,TRBV19,TRBJ2-4,ASSFQSADSGNIQY
12,TRBV18,TRBJ2-4,ASSPGQGRNIQY
9,TRBV12-3/TRBV12-4,TRBJ1-1,ASSLYTEAF
16,TRBV24-1,TRBJ2-1,ATGGTSGRGSSYNEQF
10,TRBV5-5,TRBJ2-5,ASSLLLETQY
13,TRBV5-1,TRBJ1-3,ASSSEGARGNTIY
13,TRBV5-1,TRBJ2-7,ASSFGQGAGDEQY
12,TRBV6-5,TRBJ1-5,ASRGGGGNQPQH
11,TRBV6-5,TRBJ2-1,ASTSTERNEQF
12,TRBV2,TRBJ2-2,AGRDGTNTGELF
12,TRBV5-8,TRBJ1-2,ASSHGQGRLGYT
13,TRBV2,TRBJ1-2,ASSERDRVRDGYT
12,TRBV7-2,TRBJ2-7,ASSLAGISYEQY
13,TRBV3-1/TRBV3-2,TRBJ2-7,ASSQVQGQGKQQY
11,TRBV7-9,TRBJ2-7,ASSVPGSYEQY
14,TRBV4-3,TRBJ1-2,ASSPQGGGSAWGYT
14,TRBV4-1,TRBJ2-7,ASSHTNGDRAYEQY